The entry that follows covers one T cell receptor beta chain sequence. Its antigen is not known. This PCR relied on a set of 60 Vbeta primers and 13 Jbeta primers. Some clones are missing from TCRdb's copy, which holds only in-frame ones; the method was immunoSEQ multiplex PCR. The sample holds about 47,000 clones. The data originate from a study of cytomegalovirus exposure and HLA in healthy donors. The CDR3 runs to 17 residues. The germline CDR1 and CDR2 sequences are MNHNS and SASEGT. The germline V and J ends were trimmed by 2 bases and 0 bases, with 17 bases remaining between them. General observations from the study: Listed as cytomegalovirus-associated were 150 or so TCR beta chains. Donors belonging to an Asian-associated ancestry cluster reportedly showed fewer N-insertions in productive TCRs than the approximately 700-donor mean, according to what a later analysis found.

Material for sequencing was PBMCs. This clonotype was obtained from a male donor in good health and CMV-seronegative. This sequence joins TRBV6-1 and TRBJ2-7; tentative D call: TRBD2 (5 bases). In DNA, the CDR3 is TGTGCCAGCAGTGAATTCGAAAGCGCTGGGAGCTCCTACGAGCAGTACTTC. Encoded protein: CASSEFESAGSSYEQYF.